These T cell receptor beta chains were read from a single sample in a study of response to subunit inactivated influenza vaccine. TCRdb independently ran MiXCR on the RT-PCR reads; one entry per CDR3 protein. This table holds just under 550,000 distinct CDR3 sequences, roughly 25% found once. These data are also associated with another study on T cells expressing NK-cell markers.

The source was CD4+ T cells sorted from PBMCs, collected 11 to 12 days after vaccination. The receptors come from a man aged 50 to 60 who received an inactivated influenza vaccine. Both conserved end residues are part of each CDR3. A D gene is named only where the DNA matches it firmly. Only some rows state a clone size, as once, few, many or a class for expanded clones.

TRBV11-2,TRBJ2-1,TRBD2,.,TGTGCCAGCAGCCTCCCCCCTGGGTGGCTAGCGGGCTCCAATGAGCAGTTCTTC,CASSLPPGWLAGSNEQFF
TRBV4-2,TRBJ2-1,.,few,TGTGCCAGCAGCCAAGATTGGACCCGATCCTACAATGAGCAGTTCTTC,CASSQDWTRSYNEQFF
TRBV11-2,TRBJ1-1,.,.,TGTGCCAGCAGCGCGGCGGGCGCGGGGACTGAAGCTTTCTTT,CASSAAGAGTEAFF
TRBV20-1,TRBJ2-3,.,few,TGCAGTGCTAGAGTTTCCTTGTCCCCAGATACGCAGTATTTT,CSARVSLSPDTQYF
TRBV29-1,TRBJ2-5,TRBD2,.,TGCAGCGTTGTTCCAGCGGGAGAATTAGAGACCCAGTACTTC,CSVVPAGELETQYF
TRBV20-1,TRBJ2-3,.,.,TGCAGTGCCCCAGTTGTTGATACGCAGTATTTT,CSAPVVDTQYF
TRBV20-1,TRBJ2-3,TRBD2,many,TGCAGTGCTAGTGACAGGACTAGCGGGGGAGATACGCAGTATTTT,CSASDRTSGGDTQYF
TRBV5-1,TRBJ2-5,TRBD2,few,TGCGCCAGCAGCTTGGCGACTAGCGGGAGGGGGAAGACCCAGTACTTC,CASSLATSGRGKTQYF
TRBV20-1,TRBJ2-1,.,few,TGCAGTGCTAGGGACCCCGTCAGCGGGTCGGCGCGTGAGCAGTTCTTC,CSARDPVSGSAREQFF
TRBV5-1,TRBJ1-1,TRBD1,.,TGCGCCAGCAGCCCCAACTACAGGGGGCCTGTGAACACTGAAGCTTTCTTT,CASSPNYRGPVNTEAFF
TRBV20-1,TRBJ2-1,TRBD2,few,TGCAGTGCTAGAGACTTAGCGGGGAACAATGAGCAGTTCTTC,CSARDLAGNNEQFF
TRBV7-6,TRBJ2-1,TRBD2,few,TGTGCCAGCAGCTCCCGGACTAGCGGGAGGAATGAGCAGTTCTTC,CASSSRTSGRNEQFF
TRBV6-1,TRBJ1-6,.,.,TGTGCCAGCACCCGGGACATTAATTCACCCCTCCACTTT,CASTRDINSPLHF